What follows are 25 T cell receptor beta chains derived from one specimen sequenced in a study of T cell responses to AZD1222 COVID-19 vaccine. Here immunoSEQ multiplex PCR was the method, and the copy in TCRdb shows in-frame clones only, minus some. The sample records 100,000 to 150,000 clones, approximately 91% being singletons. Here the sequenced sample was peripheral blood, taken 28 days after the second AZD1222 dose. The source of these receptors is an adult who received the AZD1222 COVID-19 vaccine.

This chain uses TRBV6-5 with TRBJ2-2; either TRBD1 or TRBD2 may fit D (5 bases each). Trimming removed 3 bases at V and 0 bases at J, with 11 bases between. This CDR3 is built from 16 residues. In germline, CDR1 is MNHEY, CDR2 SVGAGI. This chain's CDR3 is CASSYYGTTNTGELFF. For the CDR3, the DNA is TGTGCCAGCAGTTATTACGGGACCACGAACACCGGGGAGCTGTTTTTT.

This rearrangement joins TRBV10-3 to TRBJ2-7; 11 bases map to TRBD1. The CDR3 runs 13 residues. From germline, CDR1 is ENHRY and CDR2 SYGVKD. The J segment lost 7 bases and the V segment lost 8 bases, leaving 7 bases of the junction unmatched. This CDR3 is CAIAGTGGGEQYF. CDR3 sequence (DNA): TGTGCCATCGCCGGGACAGGGGGTGGAGAGCAGTACTTC.

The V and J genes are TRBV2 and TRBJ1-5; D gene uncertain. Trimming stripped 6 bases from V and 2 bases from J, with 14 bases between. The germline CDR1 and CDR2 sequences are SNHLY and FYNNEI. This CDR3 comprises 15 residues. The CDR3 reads CASRAGGGGNQPQHF. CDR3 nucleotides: TGTGCCAGCAGGGCCGGTGGTGGGGGCAATCAGCCCCAGCATTTT.

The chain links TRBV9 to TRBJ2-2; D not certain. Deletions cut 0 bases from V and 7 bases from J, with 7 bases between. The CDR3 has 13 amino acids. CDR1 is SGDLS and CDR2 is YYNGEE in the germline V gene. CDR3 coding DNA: TGTGCCAGCAGCGTAGTGTACGACGGGGAGCTGTTTTTT. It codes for CASSVVYDGELFF.

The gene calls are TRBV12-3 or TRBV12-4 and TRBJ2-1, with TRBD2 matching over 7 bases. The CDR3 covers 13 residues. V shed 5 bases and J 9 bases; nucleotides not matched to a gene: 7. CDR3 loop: CASSPRTSGEQFF. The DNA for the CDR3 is TGTGCCAGCAGTCCGCGGACTAGTGGTGAGCAGTTCTTC.

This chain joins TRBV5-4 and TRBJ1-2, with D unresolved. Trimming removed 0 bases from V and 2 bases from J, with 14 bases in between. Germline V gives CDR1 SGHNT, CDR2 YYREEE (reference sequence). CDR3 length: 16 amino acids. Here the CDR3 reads CASSLARASLNYGYTF. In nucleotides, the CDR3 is TGTGCCAGCAGCTTGGCTAGGGCCAGTCTGAACTATGGCTACACCTTC.

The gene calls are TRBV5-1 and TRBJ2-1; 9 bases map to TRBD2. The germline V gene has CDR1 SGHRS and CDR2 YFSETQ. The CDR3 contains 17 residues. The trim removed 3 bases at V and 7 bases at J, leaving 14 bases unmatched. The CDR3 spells CASSYGGRGRAGNEQFF. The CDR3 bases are TGCGCCAGCAGCTACGGAGGTCGCGGGAGGGCCGGGAATGAGCAGTTCTTC.

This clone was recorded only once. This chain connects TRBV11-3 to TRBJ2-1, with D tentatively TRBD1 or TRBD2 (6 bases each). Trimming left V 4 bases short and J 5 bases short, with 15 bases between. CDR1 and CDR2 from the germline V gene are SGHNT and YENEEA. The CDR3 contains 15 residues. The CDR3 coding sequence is TGTGCCAGCAGCTCTCGGGGCGGGACAAACAATGAGCAGTTCTTC. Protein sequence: CASSSRGGTNNEQFF.

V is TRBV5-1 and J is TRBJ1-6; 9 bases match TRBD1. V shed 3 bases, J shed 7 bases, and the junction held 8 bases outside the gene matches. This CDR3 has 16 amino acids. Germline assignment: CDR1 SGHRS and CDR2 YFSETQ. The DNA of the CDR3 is TGCGCCAGCAGCTCCTTACAGGGGGCAGAGAATTCACCCCTCCACTTT. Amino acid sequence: CASSSLQGAENSPLHF.

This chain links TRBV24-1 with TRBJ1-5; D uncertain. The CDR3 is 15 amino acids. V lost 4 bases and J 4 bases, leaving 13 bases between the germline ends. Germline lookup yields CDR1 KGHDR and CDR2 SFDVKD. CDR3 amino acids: CATSDPNSYNQPQHF. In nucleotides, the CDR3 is TGTGCCACCAGTGACCCCAACAGTTATAATCAGCCCCAGCATTTT.

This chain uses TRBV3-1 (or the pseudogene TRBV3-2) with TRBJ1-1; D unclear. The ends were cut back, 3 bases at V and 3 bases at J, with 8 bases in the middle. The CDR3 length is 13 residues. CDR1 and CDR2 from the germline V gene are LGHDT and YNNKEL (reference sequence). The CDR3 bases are TGTGCCAGCAGCCAGATCAGTGACACTGAAGCTTTCTTT. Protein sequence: CASSQISDTEAFF.

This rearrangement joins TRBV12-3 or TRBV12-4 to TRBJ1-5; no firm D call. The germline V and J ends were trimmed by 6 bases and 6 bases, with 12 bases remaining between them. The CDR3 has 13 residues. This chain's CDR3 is CASSTASRQPQHF. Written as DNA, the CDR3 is TGTGCCAGCAGCACGGCGAGCCGTCAGCCCCAGCATTTT.

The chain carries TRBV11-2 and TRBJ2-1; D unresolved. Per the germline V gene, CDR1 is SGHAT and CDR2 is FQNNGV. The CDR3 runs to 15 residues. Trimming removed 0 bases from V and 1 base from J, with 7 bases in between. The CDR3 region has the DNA TGTGCCAGCAGCTTAGACGGTTTGTCCTACAATGAGCAGTTCTTC. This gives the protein CASSLDGLSYNEQFF.

The CDR3 sequence is CASSYLEPREKLTDTQYF. The CDR3 nucleotides are TGCGCCAGCAGCTACCTCGAGCCCCGGGAAAAACTCACAGATACGCAGTATTTT. The chain uses TRBV5-1 and TRBJ2-3; tentative D call: TRBD2 (5 bases). V was pared by 3 bases and J by 2 bases, with 22 bases between. The CDR3 spans 18 residues. Germline-derived CDR1 and CDR2 are SGHRS and YFSETQ.

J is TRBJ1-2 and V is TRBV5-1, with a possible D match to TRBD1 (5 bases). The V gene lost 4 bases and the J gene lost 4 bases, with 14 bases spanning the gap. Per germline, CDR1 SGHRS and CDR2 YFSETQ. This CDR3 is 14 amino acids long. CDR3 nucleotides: TGCGCCAGCAGCGTCGTAGGGGAGCTCTATGGCTACACCTTC. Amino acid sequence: CASSVVGELYGYTF.

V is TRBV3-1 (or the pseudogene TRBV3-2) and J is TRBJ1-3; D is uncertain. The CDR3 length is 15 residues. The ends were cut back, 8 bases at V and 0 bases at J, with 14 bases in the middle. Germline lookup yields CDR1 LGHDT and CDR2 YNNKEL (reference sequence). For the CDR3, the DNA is TGTGCCAGCTCTGACCAAGGGAGCTCTGGAAACACCATATATTTT. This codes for CASSDQGSSGNTIYF.

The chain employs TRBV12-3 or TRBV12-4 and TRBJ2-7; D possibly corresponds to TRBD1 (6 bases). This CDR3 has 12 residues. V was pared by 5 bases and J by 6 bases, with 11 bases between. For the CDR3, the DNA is TGTGCCAGCAGTCCGACAGGTCGCGAGCAGTACTTC. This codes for CASSPTGREQYF.

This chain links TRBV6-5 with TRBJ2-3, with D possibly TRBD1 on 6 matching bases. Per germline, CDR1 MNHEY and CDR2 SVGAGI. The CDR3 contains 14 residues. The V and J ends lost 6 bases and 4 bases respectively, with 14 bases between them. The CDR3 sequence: CASSPTGGADTQYF. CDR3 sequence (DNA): TGTGCCAGCAGCCCGACAGGAGGAGCAGATACGCAGTATTTT.

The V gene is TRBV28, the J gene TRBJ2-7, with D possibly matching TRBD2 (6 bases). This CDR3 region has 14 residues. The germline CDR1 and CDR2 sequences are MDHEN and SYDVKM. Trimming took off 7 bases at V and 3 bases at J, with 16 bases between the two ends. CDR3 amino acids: CASTPGLAIYEQYF. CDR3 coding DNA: TGTGCCAGCACCCCGGGGCTAGCGATCTACGAGCAGTACTTC.

The CDR3 loop is CATSKGDRTYEQYF. In DNA form, the CDR3 reads TGTGCCACCAGCAAAGGGGACAGGACCTACGAGCAGTACTTC. The V and J genes are TRBV15 and TRBJ2-7; 8 nucleotides match TRBD1. Unmatched junction bases numbered 4, after V lost 4 bases and J lost 2 bases. The CDR3 is made up of 14 amino acids. From germline, CDR1 is LNHNV and CDR2 YYDKDF (reference sequence).

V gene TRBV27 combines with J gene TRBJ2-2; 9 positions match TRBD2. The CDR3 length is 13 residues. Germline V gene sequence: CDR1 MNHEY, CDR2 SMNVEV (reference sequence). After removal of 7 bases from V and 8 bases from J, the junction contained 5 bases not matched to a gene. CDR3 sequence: CASIGGRAGELFF. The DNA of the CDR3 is TGTGCCAGCATTGGCGGGAGGGCTGGGGAGCTGTTTTTT.

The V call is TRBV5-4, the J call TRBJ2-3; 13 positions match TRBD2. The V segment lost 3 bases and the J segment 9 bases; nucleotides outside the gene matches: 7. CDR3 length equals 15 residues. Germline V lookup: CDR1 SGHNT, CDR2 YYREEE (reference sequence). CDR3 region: CASSSATSGRTTQYF. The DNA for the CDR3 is TGTGCCAGCAGCTCCGCGACTAGCGGGAGGACCACGCAGTATTTT.

CDR3 in DNA: TGTGCCAGCAGTCGACAGGGGAGGTACGAGCAGTACTTC. This codes for CASSRQGRYEQYF. V gene TRBV6-5 combines with J gene TRBJ2-7, with 8 bases lining up with TRBD1. Germline values: CDR1 MNHEY, CDR2 SVGAGI. The J segment lost 4 bases and the V segment lost 5 bases, leaving 4 bases of the junction unmatched. The CDR3 runs to 13 residues.

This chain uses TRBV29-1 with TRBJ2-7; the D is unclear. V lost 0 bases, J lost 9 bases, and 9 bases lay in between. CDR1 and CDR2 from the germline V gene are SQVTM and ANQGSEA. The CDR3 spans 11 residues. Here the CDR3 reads CSVEDRKGQYF. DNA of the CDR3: TGCAGCGTTGAAGATCGGAAGGGGCAGTACTTC.

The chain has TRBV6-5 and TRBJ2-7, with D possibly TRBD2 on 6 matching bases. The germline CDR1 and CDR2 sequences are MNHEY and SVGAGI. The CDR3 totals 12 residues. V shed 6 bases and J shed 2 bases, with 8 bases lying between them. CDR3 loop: CASRGGTYEQYF. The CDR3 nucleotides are TGTGCCAGCAGGGGAGGAACCTACGAGCAGTACTTC.